This TCR beta chain comes out of a study of glioma-infiltrating T cells after dendritic cell vaccination (dated by TCRdb to the mid-2010s). Turning to the overall study: The cohort included some 15 glioblastoma patients drawn from Phase I and II dendritic cell vaccination trials, of whom 9 were newly diagnosed and 6 had recurrent disease. Deep sequencing of TCR beta CDR3 regions was used to quantify tumor-infiltrating lymphocyte content and compare tumor and blood repertoires in dendritic cell-vaccinated glioblastoma patients. Patients received autologous tumor lysate-pulsed dendritic cell vaccination between about 2003 and 2012. Survival after dendritic cell vaccination was correlated with TCR sequencing metrics such as TIL content and the overlap between tumor and blood repertoires. Three intradermal dendritic cell vaccine injections were administered to patients at biweekly intervals in the arm below the axilla. The vaccine was prepared from monocyte-derived dendritic cells that were cultured for under 8 days with IL-4 and GM-CSF and then pulsed overnight with autologous tumor lysate. The study at large found these results: After dendritic cell vaccination, a higher estimated pretreatment TIL content predicted longer time to progression and overall survival. The cohort was small and heterogeneous, and full blood and tumor sets were available for few patients, with initial-recurrent tumor pairs available for even fewer patients. No direct relationship between TCR clonality and survival was found, suggesting a diverse polyclonal response may matter. The TCR overlap response model with three groups was called speculative and said to need prospective validation.

The immunoSEQ assay amplified TCRB CDR3 regions from approximately 1.8 micrograms of genomic DNA, or from all available DNA when less than that amount was available. The multiplex PCR employed 60 forward primers targeting TCR V beta segments and 13 reverse primers targeting J beta segments. Synthetic control templates were spiked into each sample at limiting dilution to estimate reads per starting template. Reads of 87 bp were generated by sequencing on the Illumina HiSeq System. Regarding the original processing steps: To remove PCR and sequencing errors, closely related sequences were merged with a nearest neighbor algorithm. TCR overlap was defined as the percentage of unique tumor TCR beta sequences that were also found in the peripheral blood of the same patient. TCRdb stores this immuneACCESS table with in-frame sequences only. Part of the clones is absent; in the studies checked, under half of the shortfall reflects unresolved V genes, and no reason is known for the rest. The DNA gave D and trimming, while V, J and clone size come from that table. The sample includes about 99,000 clones, with around 80% observed a single time. Approximately 5.5% of the sample comes from the top ten.

Taken with the paper, the label for time point translates to: after dendritic cell vaccination, including at tumor progression/relapse. To be selected, patients needed enough residual fresh-frozen tumor tissue and more than two years of available survival data. Molecular status otherwise varied across the glioblastoma patients, but none of them carried an isocitrate dehydrogenase mutation. PBMC were collected before vaccination, two weeks after the third vaccination, and at tumor progression when it occurred. The Qiagen DNeasy Blood extraction Kit was used to extract genomic DNA. With respect to this clone: The antigen this receptor binds is unknown. No qualities accompany the bases; no much larger clone lies one base away.

The junction carries 13 bases between V and J, which are trimmed by 1 base and 2 bases respectively. Per the germline V gene, ENHRY is the CDR1 and SYGVKD is the CDR2. The CDR3 starts with the cysteine, ends with the phenylalanine, and has 16 residues. The DNA shown is the 48-base CDR3, in frame from base 1. The chain is encoded by TRBV10-3 joined to TRBJ2-3, with a weak D call of TRBD2 (5 bases match). The specimen was blood, collected after dendritic cell vaccination. The receptor was isolated from a human donor with glioblastoma. The nucleotides are TGTGCCATCAGTGAGTACAACCTAGCCCCCACAGATACGCAGTATTTT. Its protein reads: CAISEYNLAPTDTQYF.